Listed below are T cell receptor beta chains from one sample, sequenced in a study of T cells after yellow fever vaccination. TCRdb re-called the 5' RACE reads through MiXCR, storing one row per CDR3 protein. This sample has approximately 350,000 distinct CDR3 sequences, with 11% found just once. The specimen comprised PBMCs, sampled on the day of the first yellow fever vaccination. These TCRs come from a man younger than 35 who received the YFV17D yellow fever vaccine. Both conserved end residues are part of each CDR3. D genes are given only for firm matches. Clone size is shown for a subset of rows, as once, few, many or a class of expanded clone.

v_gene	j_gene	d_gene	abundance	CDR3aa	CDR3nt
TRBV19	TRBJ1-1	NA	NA	CASSDYPGPLNTEALF	TGTGCCAGTAGTGATTACCCGGGACCCTTGAACACTGAAGCTTTATTT
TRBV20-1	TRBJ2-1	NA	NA	CSARRQLRGSGNEQFF	TGCAGTGCTAGGCGACAGTTGAGGGGTAGCGGCAATGAGCAGTTCTTC
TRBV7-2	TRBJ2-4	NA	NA	CASSLEGIAKNIQYF	TGTGCCAGCAGCTTAGAGGGGATAGCCAAAAACATTCAGTACTTC
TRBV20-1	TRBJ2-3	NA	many	CSASGVGSGTDTQYF	TGCAGTGCTAGTGGGGTAGGGTCCGGCACAGATACGCAGTATTTT
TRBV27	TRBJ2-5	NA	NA	CASRVGWGPRETQYF	TGTGCCAGCAGAGTGGGTTGGGGGCCCAGAGAGACCCAGTACTTC
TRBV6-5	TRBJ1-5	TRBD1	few	CASSWMDRPNQPQHF	TGTGCCAGCAGTTGGATGGACAGGCCCAATCAGCCCCAGCATTTT
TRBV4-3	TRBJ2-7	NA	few	CASSQDLVYEQYF	TGCGCCAGCAGCCAAGATTTGGTCTACGAGCAGTACTTC
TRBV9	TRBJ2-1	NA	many	CASSVEGLSSYNEQFF	TGTGCCAGCAGCGTAGAAGGACTAAGCTCCTACAATGAGCAGTTCTTC
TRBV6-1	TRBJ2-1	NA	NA	CASRTGRSAYNEQFF	TGTGCCAGCAGGACGGGACGCTCAGCCTACAATGAGCAGTTCTTC
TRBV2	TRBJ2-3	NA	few	CASSEALVSDTQYF	TGTGCCAGCAGTGAAGCGCTAGTGTCAGATACGCAGTATTTT
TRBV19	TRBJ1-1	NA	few	CASSIGPKTEAFF	TGTGCCAGTAGTATTGGGCCCAAAACTGAAGCTTTCTTT
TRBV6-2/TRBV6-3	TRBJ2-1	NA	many	CASSEDLKAYNEQFF	TGTGCCAGCAGCGAGGACCTAAAGGCATACAATGAGCAGTTCTTC
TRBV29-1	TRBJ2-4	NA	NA	CSVVNRVLAKNIQYF	TGCAGCGTTGTCAACAGGGTTCTAGCCAAAAACATTCAGTACTTC
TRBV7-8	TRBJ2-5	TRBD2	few	CASRLAGDLQETQYF	TGTGCCAGCCGACTAGCGGGGGACCTACAAGAGACCCAGTACTTC
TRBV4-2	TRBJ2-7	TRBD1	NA	CASSQPQGTYEQYF	TGTGCCAGCAGCCAGCCACAGGGGACCTACGAGCAGTACTTC
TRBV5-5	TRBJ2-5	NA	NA	CASSLGPTGVQETQYF	TGTGCCAGCAGCTTGGGACCAACCGGGGTCCAAGAGACCCAGTACTTC
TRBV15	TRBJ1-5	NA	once	CATSRGTRRSNQPQHF	TGTGCCACCAGCAGAGGGACCCGACGTAGCAATCAGCCCCAGCATTTT
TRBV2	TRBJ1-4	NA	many	CASGVREDVATNEKLFF	TGTGCCAGCGGTGTACGGGAGGATGTTGCAACTAATGAAAAACTGTTTTTT
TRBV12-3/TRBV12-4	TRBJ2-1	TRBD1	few	CASNSGQPYNEQFF	TGTGCCAGCAATTCGGGACAGCCTTACAATGAGCAGTTCTTC
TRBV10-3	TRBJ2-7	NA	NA	CAISEDRGYEQYF	TGTGCCATCAGTGAGGACAGAGGCTACGAGCAGTACTTC
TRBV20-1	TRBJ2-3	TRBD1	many	CSANSMTGGTDTQYF	TGCAGTGCTAACTCGATGACAGGGGGCACAGATACGCAGTATTTT
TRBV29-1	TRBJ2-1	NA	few	CSVESPGRSEQFF	TGCAGCGTTGAATCCCCAGGCCGGTCTGAGCAGTTCTTC
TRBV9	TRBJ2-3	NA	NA	CASSVASDTQYF	TGTGCCAGCAGCGTAGCCTCAGATACGCAGTATTTT
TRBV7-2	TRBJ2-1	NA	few	CASSLDPTYNEQFF	TGTGCCAGCAGCTTAGATCCCACCTACAATGAGCAGTTCTTC
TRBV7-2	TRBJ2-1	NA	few	CASSFWGNSYNEQFF	TGTGCCAGCAGCTTCTGGGGGAACTCCTACAATGAGCAGTTCTTC